These 27 T cell receptor beta chains came from one sample sequenced in a study of blood T cell repertoires in COVID-19. Assay: immunoSEQ multiplex PCR; the TCRdb copy retains only in-frame clones and omits some. The repertoire holds 120,000 to 150,000 clones, with around 90% as singletons. The sample comprised peripheral blood. The receptors originated from an older woman with acute or convalescent COVID-19.

The genes are TRBV19 and TRBJ1-5, with D tentatively TRBD1 (6 bases). CDR3 size: 17 residues. Germline V gene lookup returns CDR1 LNHDA and CDR2 SQIVND (reference sequence). Deletions cut 1 base from V and 1 base from J, with 14 bases between. This CDR3 is CASSIVYGQHSNQPQHF. Here the CDR3 DNA reads TGTGCCAGTAGTATAGTGTATGGACAGCACAGCAATCAGCCCCAGCATTTT.

The rearrangement joins TRBV6-5 to TRBJ1-1; D is possibly TRBD1 (5 bases). Germline V gene sequence: CDR1 MNHEY, CDR2 SVGAGI. V gave up 4 bases and J gave up 1 base, with 10 bases separating them. This CDR3 is 14 amino acids long. The CDR3 DNA is TGTGCCAGCAGTTGGGGGGTTAGGAACACTGAAGCTTTCTTT. Residues: CASSWGVRNTEAFF.

This clone was seen a single time. The rearrangement joins TRBV4-1 to TRBJ1-6, with a weak D call TRBD1 (6 bases). V was pared by 3 bases and J by 0 bases, with 6 bases between. CDR3 length equals 15 residues. Germline values: CDR1 MGHRA, CDR2 YSYEKL. CDR3 sequence (DNA): TGCGCCAGCAGCCAGGGACACTCCTATAATTCACCCCTCCACTTT. Protein sequence: CASSQGHSYNSPLHF.

J is TRBJ1-4 and V is TRBV5-8; the D gene is possibly TRBD1 (5 bases). CDR1 is SGHTS, CDR2 YDEGEE, per germline. Trimming stripped 2 bases from V and 8 bases from J, with 13 bases between. This CDR3 is 14 amino acids long. The CDR3 region has the DNA TGTGCCAGCAGCTTAGAAGGGTCAGGGGAAAAACTGTTTTTT. This encodes CASSLEGSGEKLFF.

The chain has TRBV19 and TRBJ2-7; 7 nucleotides agree with TRBD1. Trimming at V came to 7 bases and at J to 0 bases, leaving 15 bases not matched to a gene. The CDR3 has 17 residues. Germline CDR1 is LNHDA and CDR2 is SQIVND (reference sequence). Here the CDR3 DNA reads TGTGCCAGTACCCCAAACCTACAGACAGGGAGCTCCTACGAGCAGTACTTC. This translates into CASTPNLQTGSSYEQYF.

The chain joins TRBV11-2 to TRBJ2-7; a possible D gene is TRBD2 (6 bases). The V and J ends lost 3 bases and 3 bases respectively, with 12 bases between them. The V gene's germline CDR1 is SGHAT and CDR2 FQNNGV. The CDR3 contains 14 residues. The DNA for the CDR3 is TGTGCCAGCAGCTTTGGAGGGGACGGCTACGAGCAGTACTTC. Residues: CASSFGGDGYEQYF. Full variable domain (remainder filled in from reference TRBV11-2 and TRBJ2-7): EAGVAQSPRYKIIEKRQSVAFWCNPISGHATLYWYQQILGQGPKLLIQFQNNGVVDDSQLPKDRFSAERLKGVDSTLKIQPAKLEDSAVYLCASSFGGDGYEQYFGPGTRLTVT.

The rearrangement uses TRBV6-5 and TRBJ2-1; 13 bases are a match to TRBD2. CDR3 length equals 15 residues. V gave up 6 bases and J gave up 7 bases; unmatched junction bases: 6. CDR1 is MNHEY, CDR2 SVGAGI, per germline. CDR3 sequence (DNA): TGTGCCAGCAGCCGACTAGCGGGGGGCGGGAATGAGCAGTTCTTC. Translated, it gives CASSRLAGGGNEQFF.

This clone was found once. The chain combines TRBV27 with TRBJ1-3; D is unresolved. Trimming left V 3 bases short and J 5 bases short, with 14 bases between. This CDR3 is built from 15 residues. Germline V gene sequence: CDR1 MNHEY, CDR2 SMNVEV (reference sequence). The chain's CDR3 is CASSFRGQGRNTIYF. CDR3 in DNA: TGTGCCAGCAGTTTTCGAGGGCAAGGTCGAAACACCATATATTTT.

The chain carries TRBV27 and TRBJ1-2; 7 bases are shared with TRBD1. The CDR3 runs 12 residues. The germline V gene encodes CDR1 MNHEY and CDR2 SMNVEV (reference sequence). V shed 6 bases, J shed 8 bases, and the junction held 6 bases outside the gene matches. DNA of the CDR3: TGTGCCAGCAGCTTGACAGGGAAAGGCTACACCTTC. As protein: CASSLTGKGYTF.

Concerning this clone: The junction and the germline gene differ at one end; a read error may be behind it. The chain recombines TRBV7-7 with TRBJ2-7; weak D call: TRBD1 (6 bases). This CDR3 is built from 13 residues. Germline V CDR1 and CDR2: SSHAT, FNYEAQ (reference sequence). CDR3: CASSLGHSYEQYF. The CDR3, as DNA: TGTGCTAGCAGCTTGGGACACTCCTACGAGCAGTACTTC.

V usage is TRBV2 and J usage is TRBJ2-7, with D possibly matching TRBD1 (5 bases). The CDR3 spans 13 residues. Looked up from germline, CDR1 is SNHLY and CDR2 is FYNNEI. The ends were cut back, 7 bases at V and 3 bases at J, with 13 bases in the middle. The DNA of the CDR3 is TGTGCCAGCAAAAAGACAGATTACTACGAGCAGTACTTC. This sequence encodes CASKKTDYYEQYF.

The V and J genes are TRBV6-5 and TRBJ2-7, with 8 bases matching TRBD1. Germline CDR1 and CDR2: MNHEY and SVGAGI. J was trimmed by 0 bases and V by 2 bases; bases with no gene match: 0. The CDR3 runs 14 residues. CDR3 residues: CASSYGQGSYEQYF. The CDR3 nucleotides are TGTGCCAGCAGTTACGGACAGGGCTCCTACGAGCAGTACTTC.

The chain links TRBV2 to TRBJ1-2; tentative D call: TRBD1 (5 bases). V shed 6 bases and J shed 8 bases, with 19 bases lying between them. Germline lookup yields CDR1 SNHLY and CDR2 FYNNEI. The CDR3 is made up of 14 amino acids. The CDR3 DNA reads TGTGCCAGCAGCCCCCCTGGGGACTCAGGAGGCTACACCTTC. It yields the protein CASSPPGDSGGYTF.

The V and J genes are TRBV2 and TRBJ1-4, with D possibly matching TRBD1 (5 bases). The V end was cut by 4 bases, the J end by 7 bases, with 13 bases between. Germline values: CDR1 SNHLY, CDR2 FYNNEI. The CDR3 is 14 amino acids. The CDR3 coding sequence is TGTGCCAGCAGTGTTCAATGGGGCAGTGAAAAACTGTTTTTT. Translating gives CASSVQWGSEKLFF. Full variable domain (outside the CDR3, taken from reference TRBV2 and TRBJ1-4): EPEVTQTPSHQVTQMGQEVILRCVPISNHLYFYWYRQILGQKVEFLVSFYNNEISEKSEIFDDQFSVERPDGSNFTLKIRSTKLEDSAMYFCASSVQWGSEKLFFGSGTQLSVL.

The J gene is TRBJ1-1, the V gene TRBV14; no clear D gene. CDR1 and CDR2 from the germline V gene are SGHDN and FVKESK. Trimming removed 1 base from V and 4 bases from J, with 7 bases in between. CDR3 size: 13 residues. The CDR3 sequence: CASSQGLTTEAFF. The DNA of the CDR3 is TGTGCCAGCAGCCAAGGGCTTACCACTGAAGCTTTCTTT. Filled out from reference TRBV14 and TRBJ1-1, the complete variable domain reads EAGVTQFPSHSVIEKGQTVTLRCDPISGHDNLYWYRRVMGKEIKFLLHFVKESKQDESGMPNNRFLAERTGGTYSTLKVQPAELEDSGVYFCASSQGLTTEAFFGQGTRLTVV.

This chain links TRBV15 with TRBJ1-1; 7 bases map to TRBD1. This CDR3 is built from 15 residues. CDR1 and CDR2 from the germline V gene are LNHNV and YYDKDF (reference sequence). V gave up 0 bases and J gave up 1 base; unmatched junction bases: 2. This chain's CDR3 is CATSRDQGGNTEAFF. CDR3 coding DNA: TGTGCCACCAGCAGAGATCAGGGGGGGAACACTGAAGCTTTCTTT.

This chain links TRBV5-1 with TRBJ1-1; 7 bases match TRBD1. Germline V gives CDR1 SGHRS, CDR2 YFSETQ. This CDR3 has 14 amino acids. J gave up 1 base and V 4 bases, and 4 bases lay outside the gene matches. The CDR3 DNA is TGCGCCAGCAGCCGGGGGACAGCGAACACTGAAGCTTTCTTT. This gives the protein CASSRGTANTEAFF.

In regard to this clone: Other DNA sequences of this sample code for an identical CDR3. V is TRBV6-5 and J is TRBJ1-6; no reliable D call. Germline CDR1 MNHEY, CDR2 SVGAGI. The CDR3 totals 13 residues. With 0 bases removed from V and 7 bases from J, the gap between germline ends came to 4 bases. CDR3 in amino acids: CASSYSRNSPLHF. The CDR3 DNA reads as TGTGCCAGCAGTTACTCGAGGAATTCACCCCTCCACTTT.

The gene calls are TRBV19 and TRBJ1-5, with TRBD1 identical over 7 bases. This CDR3 is 15 amino acids long. The J segment lost 7 bases and the V segment lost 7 bases, leaving 13 bases of the junction unmatched. Per the germline V gene, CDR1 is LNHDA and CDR2 is SQIVND (reference sequence). CDR3 region: CASTDLTGRVQPQHF. DNA for the CDR3: TGTGCCAGTACGGATTTGACAGGGCGGGTCCAGCCCCAGCATTTT. The full variable domain, completed using reference TRBV19 and TRBJ1-5, is DGGITQSPKYLFRKEGQNVTLSCEQNLNHDAMYWYRQDPGQGLRLIYYSQIVNDFQKGDIAEGYSVSREKKESFPLTVTSAQKNPTAFYLCASTDLTGRVQPQHFGDGTRLSIL.

The chain links TRBV4-2 to TRBJ2-2, with 14 bases identical to TRBD2. The CDR3 has 16 amino acids. Per the germline V gene, CDR1 is LGHNA and CDR2 is YNFKEQ. V dropped 3 bases and J dropped 7; count of bases not matched to a gene: 4. The CDR3, as DNA: TGTGCCAGCAGCCAGGGACTAGCGGGGGAGGACGGGGAGCTGTTTTTT. It encodes CASSQGLAGEDGELFF.

In its sample, this clone was seen a few times. The chain uses TRBV19 and TRBJ2-7, with D perhaps matching TRBD2 (6 bases). The germline V and J ends were trimmed by 3 bases and 1 base, with 10 bases remaining between them. CDR3 length: 14 amino acids. Germline values: CDR1 LNHDA, CDR2 SQIVND (reference sequence). CDR3 DNA: TGTGCCAGTAGTATTTCGAGCGGGTCCTACGAGCAGTACTTC. Translating it yields CASSISSGSYEQYF.

The chain carries TRBV6-5 and TRBJ1-2, with a weak D call TRBD1 (6 bases). Deletions cut 4 bases from V and 7 bases from J, with 16 bases between. The germline V gene has CDR1 MNHEY and CDR2 SVGAGI. The CDR3 covers 14 residues. CDR3 DNA sequence: TGTGCCAGCAGTTCCGGGACAACCCGGTTTGGCTACACCTTC. Translating gives CASSSGTTRFGYTF.

The chain combines TRBV30 with TRBJ1-3; 8 bases map to TRBD1. Germline V CDR1 and CDR2: GTSNPN, SVGIG (reference sequence). The junction had 5 bases not matched to a gene; V was cut back by 4 bases and J by 0 bases. The CDR3 is made up of 15 amino acids. CDR3 nucleotide sequence: TGTGCCTGGACAGGGGGCAGGGCCTCTGGAAACACCATATATTTT. Translating gives CAWTGGRASGNTIYF.

The J gene is TRBJ1-4, the V gene TRBV7-2; D possibly corresponds to TRBD1 (5 bases). The CDR3 spans 17 residues. From germline, CDR1 is SGHTA and CDR2 FQGNSA. The V end lost 3 bases, the J end lost 0 bases, and 14 bases lay between the germline ends. The CDR3 is CASSFAPGYATNEKLFF. In DNA, the CDR3 is TGTGCCAGCAGCTTTGCTCCAGGGTATGCAACTAATGAAAAACTGTTTTTT.

The chain carries TRBV4-1 and TRBJ1-2; TRBD1 matches 7 bases. The trim removed 4 bases at V and 2 bases at J, leaving 13 bases unmatched. Germline assignment: CDR1 MGHRA and CDR2 YSYEKL. The CDR3 sequence is 17 residues long. CDR3 nucleotides: TGCGCCAGCAGCCCGTCCGACGGACAGGAGGGGAACTATGGCTACACCTTC. Amino acid sequence: CASSPSDGQEGNYGYTF.

CDR3 in amino acids: CASSSHSGGGNTEAFF. In DNA, the CDR3 is TGTGCCAGCAGTTCCCATTCAGGGGGCGGGAACACTGAAGCTTTCTTT. The chain employs TRBV6-5 and TRBJ1-1; 8 nucleotides align to TRBD1. J lost 1 base, V lost 4 bases, and 8 bases had no gene match. Germline loops: CDR1 MNHEY, CDR2 SVGAGI. The CDR3 extends over 16 amino acids.

The V gene is TRBV7-8, the J gene TRBJ1-2; 9 bases map to TRBD1. The CDR3 covers 14 residues. V was clipped by 4 bases and J by 7 bases; unmatched bases: 7. Germline-derived CDR1 and CDR2 are SGHVS and FQNEAQ. In DNA form, the CDR3 reads TGTGCCAGCAGCTCTGGGACAGGGCTTGGTGGCTACACCTTC. Translating it yields CASSSGTGLGGYTF.